This T cell receptor beta chain was captured in a study of beta chain features in type 1 diabetes. Study summary: Across all samples, 100 million to 130 million sorted cells were examined. General study findings and limits: People with Type 1 diabetes carried modestly yet significantly shorter TCRB CDR3s in all four CD4+ subsets. PCR might favor shorter templates, equally in patients and controls. When VDJ junctions were examined, type 1 diabetes patients showed fewer insertions and more deletions.

Averaging around 110 mL, one heparinised blood draw came from each individual donor. All of the isolated RNA was reverse transcribed, so expressed TCRB transcripts were sequenced. Libraries were prepared by immunoSEQ multiplex PCR; TCRdb keeps only in-frame clonotypes and omits some of them. The sample holds about 340,000 clones; 13% are singletons and the top ten take over 0.014%. This clone has more than one count but fewer than ten. Its specificity is not known. This specimen includes other DNA sequences encoding the same CDR3. The sequencing sample was made of naive CD4+ T cells from blood. This clonotype was sampled from a woman aged 18-30 years with type 1 diabetes.

In nucleotides, the CDR3 is TGTGCCAGCAGCGACAGTTATAGCAATCAGCCCCAGCATTTT. Encoded protein: CASSDSYSNQPQHF. This rearrangement joins TRBV25-1 to TRBJ1-5; possibly TRBD1 for D (5 bases). V lost 6 bases and J lost 0, with 9 bases in between. The CDR3 is made up of 14 amino acids. Germline lookup yields CDR1 MGHDK and CDR2 SYGVNS.